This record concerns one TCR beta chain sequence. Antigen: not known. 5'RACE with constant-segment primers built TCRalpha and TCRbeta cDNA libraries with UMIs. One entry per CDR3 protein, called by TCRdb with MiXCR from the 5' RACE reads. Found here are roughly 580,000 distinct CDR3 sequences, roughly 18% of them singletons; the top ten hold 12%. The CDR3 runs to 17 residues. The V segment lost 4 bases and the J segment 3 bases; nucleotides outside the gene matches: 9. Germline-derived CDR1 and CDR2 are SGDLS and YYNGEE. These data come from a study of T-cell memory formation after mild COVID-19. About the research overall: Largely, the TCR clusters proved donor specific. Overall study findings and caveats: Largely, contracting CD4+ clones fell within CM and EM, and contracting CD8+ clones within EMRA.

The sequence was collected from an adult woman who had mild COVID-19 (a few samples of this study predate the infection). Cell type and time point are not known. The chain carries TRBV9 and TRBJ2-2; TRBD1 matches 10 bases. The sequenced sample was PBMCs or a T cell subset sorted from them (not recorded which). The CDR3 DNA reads TGTGCCAGCAGCAAAACCCCCGGGACAGGGGACACCGGGGAGCTGTTTTTT. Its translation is CASSKTPGTGDTGELFF.